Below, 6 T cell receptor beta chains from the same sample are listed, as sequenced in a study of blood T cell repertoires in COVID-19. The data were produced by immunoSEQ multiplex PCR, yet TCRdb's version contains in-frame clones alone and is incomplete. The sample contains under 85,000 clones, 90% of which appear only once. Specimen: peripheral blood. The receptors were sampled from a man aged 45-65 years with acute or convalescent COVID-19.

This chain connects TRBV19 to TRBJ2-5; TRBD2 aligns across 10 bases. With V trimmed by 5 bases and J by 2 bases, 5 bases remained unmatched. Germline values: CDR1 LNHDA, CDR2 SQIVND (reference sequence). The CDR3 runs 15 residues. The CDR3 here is CASSRSGRVQETQYF. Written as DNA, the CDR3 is TGTGCCAGTAGTCGGAGCGGGAGGGTTCAAGAGACCCAGTACTTC.

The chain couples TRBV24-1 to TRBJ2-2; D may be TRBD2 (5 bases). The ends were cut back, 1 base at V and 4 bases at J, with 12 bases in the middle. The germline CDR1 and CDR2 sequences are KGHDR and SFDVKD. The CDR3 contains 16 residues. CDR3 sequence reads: CATSDLTETTTGELFF. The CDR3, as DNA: TGTGCCACCAGTGATTTAACAGAGACTACCACCGGGGAGCTGTTTTTT.

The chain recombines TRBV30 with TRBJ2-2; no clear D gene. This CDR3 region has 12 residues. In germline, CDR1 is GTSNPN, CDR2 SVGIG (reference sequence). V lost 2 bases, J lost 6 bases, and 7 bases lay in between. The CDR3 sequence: CAWSQRPGELFF. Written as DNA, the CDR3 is TGTGCCTGGAGTCAGAGGCCCGGGGAGCTGTTTTTT.

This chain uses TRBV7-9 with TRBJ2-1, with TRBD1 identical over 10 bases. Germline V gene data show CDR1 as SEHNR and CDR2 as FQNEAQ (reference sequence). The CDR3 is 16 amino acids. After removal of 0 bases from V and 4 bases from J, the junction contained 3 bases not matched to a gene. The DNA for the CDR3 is TGTGCCAGCAGCTTAGCGACAGGGGGCCAATACAATGAGCAGTTCTTC. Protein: CASSLATGGQYNEQFF. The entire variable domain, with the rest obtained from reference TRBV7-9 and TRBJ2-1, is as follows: DTGVSQNPRHKITKRGQNVTFRCDPISEHNRLYWYRQTLGQGPEFLTYFQNEAQLEKSRLLSDRFSAERPKGSFSTLEIQRTEQGDSAMYLCASSLATGGQYNEQFFGPGTRLTVL.

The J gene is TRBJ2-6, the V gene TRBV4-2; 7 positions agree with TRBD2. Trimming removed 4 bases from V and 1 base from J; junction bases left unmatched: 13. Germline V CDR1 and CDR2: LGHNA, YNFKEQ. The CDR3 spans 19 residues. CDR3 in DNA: TGTGCCAGCAGCCGCAGGAACCGCGGGAGTATTTCTGGGGCCAACGTCCTGACTTTC. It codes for CASSRRNRGSISGANVLTF.

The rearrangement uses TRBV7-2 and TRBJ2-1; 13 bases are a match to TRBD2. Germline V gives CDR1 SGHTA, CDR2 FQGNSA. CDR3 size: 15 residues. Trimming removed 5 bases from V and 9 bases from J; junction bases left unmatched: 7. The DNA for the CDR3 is TGTGCCAGCAGCCCGGGACTAGCGGGATCAAGTGAGCAGTTCTTC. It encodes CASSPGLAGSSEQFF.